Following are 13 T cell receptor beta chains from one sample sequenced in a study of CD8 T cells in ankylosing spondylitis. Study-level findings and limits: One TCR beta motif, made up of under ten highly homologous variants, appeared characteristic of ankylosing spondylitis blood.

One entry per CDR3 protein, called by TCRdb with MiXCR from the 5' RACE reads. The sample lists around 890,000 distinct CDR3 sequences, about 11% seen once, with about 0.49% in the top ten. The antigens of these receptors remain unknown. Sequencing was done on a sample of blood, either unsorted or a sorted T cell fraction (not recorded which). The origin of the receptors is a male donor with ankylosing spondylitis.

This clonotype was observed a single time. Here the CDR3 omits its conserved ending phenylalanine or tryptophan, so a read error is the likely source. This rearrangement joins TRBV20-1 to TRBJ1-4; the D is unclear. Trimming removed 6 bases from V and 5 bases from J, with 10 bases in between. The CDR3 spans 12 residues. CDR1 is DFQATT, CDR2 SNEGSKA, per germline (reference sequence). The CDR3, as DNA: TGCAGTGCCCCGGACGGGAATGAAAAACTGTTTCTT. Protein product: CSAPDGNEKLFL.

In this sample, this clonotype turned up many times. The rearrangement links TRBV5-1 to TRBJ2-1; D tentatively reads TRBD1 or TRBD2 (5 bases each). This CDR3 has 17 residues. Germline V gene lookup returns CDR1 SGHRS and CDR2 YFSETQ. Trimming took off 4 bases at V and 0 bases at J, with 17 bases between the two ends. CDR3 nucleotide sequence: TGCGCCAGCAGCATACAAAGTTGGGGGATCTCCTACAATGAGCAGTTCTTC. Translation: CASSIQSWGISYNEQFF.

This clonotype has more than one count but fewer than ten. This chain uses TRBV5-1 with TRBJ2-2; 7 bases line up with TRBD2. The germline gives CDR1 SGHRS, CDR2 YFSETQ. The CDR3 contains 14 residues. V was clipped by 7 bases and J by 7 bases; unmatched bases: 10. This chain's CDR3 is CASALRGVGGELFF. The CDR3 region has the DNA TGCGCCAGCGCGTTACGGGGGGTCGGCGGGGAGCTGTTTTTT.

The chain couples TRBV29-1 to TRBJ2-7; TRBD1 matches at 10 bases. The V segment lost 3 bases and the J segment 6 bases; nucleotides outside the gene matches: 5. Germline V gives CDR1 SQVTM, CDR2 ANQGSEA. This CDR3 is built from 13 residues. CDR3 amino acids: CSVERDRGREQYF. The CDR3 DNA sequence: TGCAGCGTTGAGAGGGACAGGGGTCGCGAGCAGTACTTC.

V gene TRBV20-1 combines with J gene TRBJ2-1; unclear D gene. V was shortened by 3 bases and J by 0 bases, with 12 bases between the two germline ends. There are 15 residues in the CDR3. Germline CDR1 and CDR2: DFQATT and SNEGSKA (reference sequence). This CDR3 reads CSASRSESSYNEQFF. The CDR3 nucleotides are TGCAGTGCTAGTCGGTCCGAGAGCTCCTACAATGAGCAGTTCTTC.

This clonotype was observed a few times. The chain carries TRBV6-5 and TRBJ1-4; D remains unclear. The ends were cut back, 2 bases at V and 8 bases at J, with 12 bases in the middle. Germline CDR1 reads MNHEY; CDR2 reads SVGAGI. The CDR3 has 14 residues. The CDR3 region is CASSYDGLKEKLFF. CDR3 DNA sequence: TGTGCCAGCAGTTACGATGGCCTGAAAGAAAAACTGTTTTTT.

This clonotype was counted ten times or more. The gene calls are TRBV7-2 and TRBJ2-7, with D possibly matching TRBD2 (6 bases). Deletions cut 1 base from V and 7 bases from J, with 11 bases between. The CDR3 loop spans 13 amino acids. Germline V gives CDR1 SGHTA, CDR2 FQGNSA. Here the CDR3 reads CASSLVAAGEQYF. The DNA for the CDR3 is TGTGCCAGCAGCTTAGTGGCGGCGGGGGAGCAGTACTTC.

The chain couples TRBV18 to TRBJ2-2, with no clear D. The germline gives CDR1 KGHSH, CDR2 LQKENI. The CDR3 has 13 residues. The ends were cut back, 1 base at V and 6 bases at J, with 6 bases in the middle. The chain's CDR3 is CASSPLSPGELFF. CDR3 DNA sequence: TGTGCCAGCTCACCACTCAGCCCCGGGGAGCTGTTTTTT. The full variable domain, completed using reference TRBV18 and TRBJ2-2, is NAGVMQNPRHLVRRRGQEARLRCSPMKGHSHVYWYRQLPEEGLKFMVYLQKENIIDESGMPKERFSAEFPKEGPSILRIQQVVRGDSAAYFCASSPLSPGELFFGEGSRLTVL.

There are a few counts of this clonotype. This chain uses TRBV9 with TRBJ1-1; possible D gene TRBD1, 6 bases. V lost 1 base, J lost 10 bases, and 14 bases lay in between. The CDR3 spans 13 residues. From germline, CDR1 is SGDLS and CDR2 YYNGEE. The CDR3 loop is CASSVTGRGAAFF. The CDR3 coding sequence is TGTGCCAGCAGCGTAACCGGCCGGGGGGCAGCTTTCTTT. The whole variable domain, remainder taken from reference TRBV9 and TRBJ1-1, is DSGVTQTPKHLITATGQRVTLRCSPRSGDLSVYWYQQSLDQGLQFLIQYYNGEERAKGNILERFSAQQFPDLHSELNLSSLELGDSALYFCASSVTGRGAAFFGQGTRLTVV.

With respect to this clonotype: A much larger clone lies one base from this, so it may be a read error. The rearrangement links TRBV5-1 to TRBJ1-2, with D unresolved. There are 13 residues in the CDR3. CDR1 is SGHRS and CDR2 is YFSETQ in the germline V gene. Trimming left V 0 bases short and J 3 bases short, with 6 bases between. The CDR3 nucleotides read TGCGCCAGCAGCTTGGCCGCTGACTATGGCTACACCTTC. Amino acids: CASSLAADYGYTF.

The chain uses TRBV5-5 and TRBJ2-6, with D tentatively TRBD2 (5 bases). V lost 0 bases and J 1 base, leaving 8 bases between the germline ends. The CDR3 consists of 16 residues. The germline V gene encodes CDR1 SGHKS and CDR2 YYEKEE (reference sequence). CDR3 in DNA: TGTGCCAGCAGCTTGGGACGGACTTCTGGGGCCAACGTCCTGACTTTC. Protein: CASSLGRTSGANVLTF.

The V gene is TRBV3-1, the J gene TRBJ2-2; 11 nucleotides line up with TRBD2. The ends lost 11 bases at V and 5 bases at J; junction bases unmatched: 19. The CDR3 runs to 18 residues. The V gene's germline CDR1 is LGHDT and CDR2 YNNKEL (reference sequence). The CDR3 loop reads CAFSSRGLAVLTTGELFF. DNA of the CDR3: TGTGCCTTCAGTTCCCGGGGACTAGCGGTTCTCACAACCGGGGAGCTGTTTTTT. Looking up the rest from reference TRBV3-1 and TRBJ2-2 gives the full variable domain: DTAVSQTPKYLVTQMGNDKSIKCEQNLGHDTMYWYKQDSKKFLKIMFSYNNKELIINETVPNRFSPKSPDKAHLNLHINSLELGDSAVYFCAFSSRGLAVLTTGELFFGEGSRLTVL.

This rearrangement joins TRBV7-6 to TRBJ2-3; D not resolved. The CDR3 consists of 15 residues. The V and J ends lost 1 base and 0 bases respectively, with 8 bases between them. Looked up from germline, CDR1 is SGHVS and CDR2 is FNYEAQ. CDR3 coding DNA: TGTGCCAGCAGCTTAGAGCCCCTTAGCACAGATACGCAGTATTTT. This encodes CASSLEPLSTDTQYF.